This TCR beta chain was captured in a study of shared clonotypes between healthy human individuals. Assay: immunoSEQ multiplex PCR; the TCRdb copy retains only in-frame clones and omits some. This table has some 530,000 clones, approximately 82% appearing once. The CDR3 contains 15 residues. Germline V gene sequence: CDR1 SGHDN, CDR2 FVKESK. The V segment lost 4 bases and the J segment 1 base; nucleotides outside the gene matches: 7. This clone was observed once. The TCR sequence derives from a middle-aged woman in good health. Some clones in this sample may be carry-over from other donors' samples. The gene calls are TRBV14 and TRBJ2-7; 7 bases match TRBD2. The specimen sequenced was PBMCs. In DNA, the CDR3 is TGTGCCAGCAGCCGTATCTGGGAGGGTTCCTACGAGCAGTACTTC. This codes for CASSRIWEGSYEQYF.